This T cell receptor beta chain is from a study of blood T cell repertoires in COVID-19. The authors' processing: Estimates of nucleated cell counts were drawn from the amplification of reference gene primers. The method was immunoSEQ multiplex PCR; TCRdb's version includes in-frame clones alone and lacks a portion of them. That table supplies the V and J calls and clone size; D and trimming were determined from the DNA. The table records 220,000 or so clones, around 86% of them present only once. The ends lost 4 bases at V and 3 bases at J; junction bases unmatched: 13. The germline CDR1 and CDR2 sequences are SGHDT and YYEEEE. The CDR3 has 17 amino acids.

The TCR originated in a woman between 45 and 60 years old with COVID-19, enrolled during active disease. This chain connects TRBV5-6 to TRBJ1-3; TRBD1 matches 7 bases. The source material was peripheral blood. CDR3 sequence reads: CASSRTRGPQGGNTIYF. In DNA form, the CDR3 reads TGTGCCAGCAGCCGGACAAGGGGGCCCCAGGGTGGAAACACCATATATTTT.